A selection of T cell receptor beta chains follows, all from one sample in a study of T cell responses to AZD1222 COVID-19 vaccine. Profiling relied on immunoSEQ multiplex PCR, and the TCRdb table lists in-frame clones only, not all of them. The sample records 130,000 or so clones, over 90% being singletons. Sequenced material: peripheral blood, taken on day 0 of AZD1222 vaccination. These receptors were taken from an adult in good health. Both conserved end residues are part of each CDR3. Fields, in order: J gene, clone size, V gene, CDR3 length, D gene, CDR3 protein, CDR3 DNA. D genes are given only for firm matches. Only some rows state a clone size, as once, few, many or a class for expanded clones.

>TRBJ2-7|.|TRBV4-1|17|TRBD1
CASSPAFLTGDSYEQYF
TGCGCCAGCAGCCCTGCCTTCTTGACAGGGGACTCCTACGAGCAGTACTTC
>TRBJ2-7|.|TRBV24-1|15|.
CATSDLNGISYEQYF
TGTGCCACCAGTGATTTGAACGGCATTAGTTACGAGCAGTACTTC
>TRBJ2-1|.|TRBV6-5|13|TRBD2
CATLAGGYNEQFF
TGTGCCACACTAGCGGGAGGGTATAATGAGCAGTTCTTC
>TRBJ1-1|.|TRBV7-2|12|.
CASSLGVTEAFF
TGTGCCAGCAGCTTGGGGGTTACTGAAGCTTTCTTT
>TRBJ1-6|.|TRBV2|15|.
CASSEGGGYNSPLHF
TGTGCCAGCAGTGAAGGGGGAGGGTATAATTCACCCCTCCACTTT
>TRBJ1-4|.|TRBV4-1|15|TRBD1
CASSPRPDRDEKLFF
TGCGCCAGCAGCCCTCGCCCTGACAGGGACGAAAAACTGTTTTTT
>TRBJ2-1|.|TRBV4-2|16|.
CASSQVVALSYNEQFF
TGTGCCAGCAGCCAAGTGGTAGCCCTCTCCTACAATGAGCAGTTCTTC
>TRBJ1-2|.|TRBV27|13|.
CASSDLGAGGYTF
TGTGCCAGCTCTGATCTGGGGGCTGGAGGCTACACCTTC
>TRBJ2-5|once|TRBV18|14|.
CASSPPVRGETQYF
TGTGCCAGCTCACCTCCGGTTAGGGGGGAGACCCAGTACTTC
>TRBJ1-6|.|TRBV27|14|TRBD1
CASSLGTGVSPLHF
TGTGCCAGCAGTTTAGGGACAGGGGTTTCACCCCTCCACTTT
>TRBJ2-2|.|TRBV5-1|16|.
CASSPGWELNTGELFF
TGCGCCAGCAGCCCGGGATGGGAACTGAACACCGGGGAGCTGTTTTTT
>TRBJ1-2|.|TRBV7-9|13|TRBD1
CASSSTGANGYTF
TGTGCCAGCAGTTCAACAGGGGCCAATGGCTACACCTTC
>TRBJ1-5|.|TRBV6-2/TRBV6-3|17|TRBD1
CASSYSIGTGGYQPQHF
TGTGCCAGCAGTTACTCGATTGGGACAGGGGGGTATCAGCCCCAGCATTTT
>TRBJ2-7|.|TRBV5-3|19|TRBD1
CARSLIRDRAQGFSYEQYF
TGTGCCAGAAGCTTGATCAGGGACAGGGCTCAAGGGTTCTCCTACGAGCAGTACTTC
>TRBJ1-2|once|TRBV28|13|.
CASSTGGGYGYTF
TGTGCCAGCAGCACCGGGGGCGGATATGGCTACACCTTC
>TRBJ1-3|.|TRBV6-5|14|.
CASSYSFGRNTIYF
TGTGCCAGCAGTTACTCTTTCGGCCGAAACACCATATATTTT
>TRBJ1-1|once|TRBV24-1|12|.
CATSDVNTEAFF
TGTGCCACCAGTGACGTGAACACTGAAGCTTTCTTT
>TRBJ1-5|.|TRBV27|13|.
CASSFEKGQPQHF
TGTGCCAGCAGTTTCGAAAAGGGTCAGCCCCAGCATTTT
>TRBJ2-6|.|TRBV30|15|.
CAWRAAYSGANVLTF
TGTGCCTGGAGAGCTGCCTACTCTGGGGCCAACGTCCTGACTTTC
>TRBJ1-1|.|TRBV11-2|12|.
CASSLDYAEAFF
TGTGCCAGCAGCTTAGATTACGCTGAAGCTTTCTTT
>TRBJ1-2|.|TRBV10-2|15|.
CASSDVSRGGYGYTF
TGCGCCAGCAGTGATGTCTCGAGAGGGGGCTATGGCTACACCTTC
>TRBJ1-5|few|TRBV6-1|16|.
CASSEGEGSGGQPQHF
TGTGCCAGCAGTGAAGGGGAAGGCTCTGGTGGGCAGCCCCAGCATTTT
>TRBJ1-1|.|TRBV6-5|11|.
CASSRLGQAFF
TGTGCCAGCAGTCGCTTAGGGCAAGCTTTCTTT
>TRBJ2-7|.|TRBV18|15|.
CASSPQPADSYEQYF
TGTGCCAGCTCACCACAGCCAGCTGATTCCTACGAGCAGTACTTC
>TRBJ1-3|.|TRBV6-5|16|.
CASSYSRSGSGNTIYF
TGTGCCAGCAGTTACTCGAGGTCAGGGTCGGGAAACACCATATATTTT
>TRBJ2-3|few|TRBV9|18|.
CASSVEGGTYTLTDTQYF
TGTGCCAGCAGCGTAGAGGGGGGGACTTATACACTCACAGATACGCAGTATTTT
>TRBJ1-6|.|TRBV28|14|.
CASSPSGRSSPLHF
TGTGCCAGCAGCCCCTCCGGCAGAAGCTCACCCCTCCACTTT
>TRBJ1-6|once|TRBV30|14|.
CAWSVIDRNSPLHF
TGTGCCTGGAGTGTAATAGATCGGAATTCACCCCTCCACTTT